The present entry profiles one T cell receptor (beta chain) with its context. The sample comes from a study of OX40 agonist ivuxolimab in advanced cancers. The germline V gene has CDR1 SGHRS and CDR2 YFSETQ. V lost 2 bases, J lost 0 bases, and 14 bases lay in between. CDR3 length: 16 amino acids. TCRdb's table, derived via immunoSEQ multiplex PCR, lists solely in-frame clones and lacks some. The table shows 25,000 to 30,000 clones, with over 60% occurring only once. This sequence was found in an adult with an advanced solid tumor such as melanoma, head and neck, liver or kidney cancer. The sequences come from CD4+ or CD8+ T cells sorted from blood, collected in a trial of the OX40 agonist ivuxolimab. V and J are TRBV5-1 and TRBJ1-1; D may be TRBD1 (6 bases). CDR3 sequence (DNA): TGCGCCAGCAGCTTACGACAGGCGGATTTGAACACTGAAGCTTTCTTT. Residues: CASSLRQADLNTEAFF.